This T cell receptor beta chain was captured by sequencing in a study of blood T cell repertoires in COVID-19. Study summary: The analysed material was cDNA or gDNA that came from T cells, B-cell-depleted T cells, or PBMCs.

With 4 bases clipped from V and 5 bases from J, the junction kept 5 bases outside the gene matches. This CDR3 spans 13 amino acids. CDR1 and CDR2 (germline): SGHRS, YFSETQ. The table came from immunoSEQ multiplex PCR; TCRdb's copy has only in-frame clones and leaves some out. The profile shows over 150,000 clones, 70% to 90% of them singletons. This TCR derives from a woman at least 80 years old with COVID-19, enrolled during active disease. V gene TRBV5-1 combines with J gene TRBJ2-5; 7 bases are a match to TRBD2. Specimen: peripheral blood. The CDR3, as DNA: TGCGCCAGCAGCCTCGGGGGAGGGGAGACCCAGTACTTC. Translated, it gives CASSLGGGETQYF.